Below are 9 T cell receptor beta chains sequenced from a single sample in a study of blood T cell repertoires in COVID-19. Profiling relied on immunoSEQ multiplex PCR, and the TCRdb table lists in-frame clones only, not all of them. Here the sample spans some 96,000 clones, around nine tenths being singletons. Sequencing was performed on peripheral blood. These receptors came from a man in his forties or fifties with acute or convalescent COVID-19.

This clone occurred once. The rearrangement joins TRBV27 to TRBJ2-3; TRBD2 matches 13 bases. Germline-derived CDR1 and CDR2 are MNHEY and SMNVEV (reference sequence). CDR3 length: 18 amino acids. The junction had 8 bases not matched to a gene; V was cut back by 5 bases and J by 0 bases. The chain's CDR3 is CASSPTSGRVTSTDTQYF. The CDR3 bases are TGTGCCAGCAGTCCTACTAGCGGGAGGGTAACTAGCACAGATACGCAGTATTTT.

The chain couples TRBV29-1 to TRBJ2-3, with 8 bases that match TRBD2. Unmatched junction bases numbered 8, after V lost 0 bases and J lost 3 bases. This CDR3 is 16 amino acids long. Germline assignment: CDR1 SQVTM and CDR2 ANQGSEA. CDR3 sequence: CSVEDPRGLVTDTQYF. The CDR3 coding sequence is TGCAGCGTTGAAGATCCAAGGGGACTAGTAACAGATACGCAGTATTTT.

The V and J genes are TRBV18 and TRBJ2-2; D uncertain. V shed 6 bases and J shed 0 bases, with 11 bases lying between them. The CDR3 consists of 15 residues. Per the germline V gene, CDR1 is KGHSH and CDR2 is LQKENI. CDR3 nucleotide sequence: TGTGCCAGCTCCCGCGATTCCGCGAACACCGGGGAGCTGTTTTTT. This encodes CASSRDSANTGELFF.

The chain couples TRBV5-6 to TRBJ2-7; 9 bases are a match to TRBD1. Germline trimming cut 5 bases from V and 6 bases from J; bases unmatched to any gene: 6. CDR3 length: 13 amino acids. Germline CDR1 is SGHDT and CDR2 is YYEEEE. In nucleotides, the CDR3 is TGTGCCAGCAGTTGGACAGGGGTCTCCGAGCAGTACTTC. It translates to CASSWTGVSEQYF.

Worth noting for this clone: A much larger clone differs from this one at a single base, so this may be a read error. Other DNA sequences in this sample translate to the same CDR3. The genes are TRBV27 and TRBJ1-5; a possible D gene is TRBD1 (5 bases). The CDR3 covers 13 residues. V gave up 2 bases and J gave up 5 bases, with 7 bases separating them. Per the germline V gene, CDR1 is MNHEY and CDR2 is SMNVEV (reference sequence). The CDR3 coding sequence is TGTGCCAGCAGTTTAAGACAGCATCAGCCCCAGCATTTT. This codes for CASSLRQHQPQHF.

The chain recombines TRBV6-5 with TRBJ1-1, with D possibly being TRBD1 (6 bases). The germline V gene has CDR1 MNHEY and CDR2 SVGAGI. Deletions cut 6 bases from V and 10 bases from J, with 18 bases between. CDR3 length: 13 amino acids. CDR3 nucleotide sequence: TGTGCCAGCAGACCCGAAAGAAGGGGGAGAGCTTTCTTT. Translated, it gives CASRPERRGRAFF.

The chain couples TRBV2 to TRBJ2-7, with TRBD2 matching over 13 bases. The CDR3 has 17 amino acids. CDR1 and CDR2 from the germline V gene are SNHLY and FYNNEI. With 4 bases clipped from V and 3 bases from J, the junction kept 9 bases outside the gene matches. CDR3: CASSASGTSGIYYEQYF. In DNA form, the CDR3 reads TGTGCCAGCAGTGCATCCGGGACTAGCGGGATCTACTACGAGCAGTACTTC.

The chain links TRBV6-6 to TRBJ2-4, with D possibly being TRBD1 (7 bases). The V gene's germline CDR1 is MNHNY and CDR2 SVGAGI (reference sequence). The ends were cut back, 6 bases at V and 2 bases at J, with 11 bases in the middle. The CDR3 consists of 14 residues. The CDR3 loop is CASSQGGSKNIQYF. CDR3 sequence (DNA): TGTGCCAGCAGCCAGGGGGGATCCAAAAACATTCAGTACTTC.

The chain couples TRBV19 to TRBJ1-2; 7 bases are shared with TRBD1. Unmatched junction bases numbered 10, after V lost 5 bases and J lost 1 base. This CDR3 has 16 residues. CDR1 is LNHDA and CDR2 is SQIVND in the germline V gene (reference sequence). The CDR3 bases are TGTGCCAGTAGTCTAGTTGCGGGACAGCATAACTATGGCTACACCTTC. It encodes CASSLVAGQHNYGYTF.